Below, 2 T cell receptor beta chains from the same sample are listed, as sequenced in a study of T cell responses to AZD1222 COVID-19 vaccine. Profiled with immunoSEQ multiplex PCR; TCRdb holds only in-frame clones, not every one. The data show about 130,000 clones, approximately 83% seen once. Specimen: peripheral blood, collected on day 0 of AZD1222 vaccination. Receptors originate from an adult in good health.

The chain links TRBV2 to TRBJ1-3; D is unresolved. The CDR3 loop spans 15 amino acids. Looked up from germline, CDR1 is SNHLY and CDR2 is FYNNEI. V lost 3 bases to trimming and J lost 0 bases, with 9 bases between them. The CDR3 region is CASSEGSHSGNTIYF. In DNA, the CDR3 is TGTGCCAGCAGTGAGGGGAGTCACTCTGGAAACACCATATATTTT.

This clone was counted a single time. The V and J genes are TRBV27 and TRBJ1-5; 7 bases line up with TRBD1. This CDR3 region has 14 residues. The germline CDR1 and CDR2 sequences are MNHEY and SMNVEV (reference sequence). The CDR3 is CPQGGCGSCQPQHF. In DNA form, the CDR3 reads TGTCCTCAGGGGGGGTGCGGCTCGTGCCAGCCCCAGCATTTT.